Below, 2 T cell receptor beta chains from the same sample are listed, as sequenced in a study of blood T cell repertoires in COVID-19. Profiled with immunoSEQ multiplex PCR; TCRdb holds only in-frame clones, not every one. The table includes roughly 360,000 clones, 70% to 90% detected once. Sequencing used PBMCs or T cells enriched from blood (not recorded which). These receptors were obtained from a man aged 30 to 45 who had recovered from COVID-19.

The chain joins TRBV19 to TRBJ1-2, with D uncertain. The CDR3 is made up of 11 amino acids. V was pared by 7 bases and J by 3 bases, with 6 bases between. Germline values: CDR1 LNHDA, CDR2 SQIVND (reference sequence). CDR3 loop: CASTSDYGYTF. The DNA of the CDR3 is TGTGCCAGTACGAGCGACTATGGCTACACCTTC.

The V gene is TRBV11-2, the J gene TRBJ1-4; tentatively, D is TRBD1 (6 bases). In germline, CDR1 is SGHAT, CDR2 FQNNGV. Trimming took off 5 bases at V and 8 bases at J, with 18 bases between the two ends. This CDR3 region has 15 residues. The CDR3 bases are TGTGCCAGCAGCCACGAAACAGGGTTCGCCGAAAAACTGTTTTTT. It specifies CASSHETGFAEKLFF. The variable domain in full, with the rest retrieved from reference TRBV11-2 and TRBJ1-4, is EAGVAQSPRYKIIEKRQSVAFWCNPISGHATLYWYQQILGQGPKLLIQFQNNGVVDDSQLPKDRFSAERLKGVDSTLKIQPAKLEDSAVYLCASSHETGFAEKLFFGSGTQLSVL.